This entry is about one TCR beta chain. What it binds is unknown. The entry originates in a study of cytomegalovirus exposure and HLA in healthy donors. The study, taken as a whole, reports: Available immune exposure information was restricted to CMV serostatus only.

The CDR3 is 10 amino acids. Germline loops: CDR1 MDHEN, CDR2 SYDVKM. Trimming left V 4 bases short and J 8 bases short, with 2 bases between. Amplification used 60 Vbeta primers and 13 Jbeta primers. Only in-frame clones appear in the TCRdb table, and some are missing; sequencing was by immunoSEQ multiplex PCR. The sample gives 150,000 to 200,000 clones, 76% of which show up once; around 3% is in the top ten. The sequence derives from a male donor in good health and CMV-seronegative. V is TRBV28 and J is TRBJ1-4; D gene unclear. The sequenced sample was PBMCs. The CDR3 protein is CASSSEKLFF. In nucleotides, the CDR3 is TGTGCCAGCAGTTCGGAAAAACTGTTTTTT.